Listed below are T cell receptor beta chains from one sample, sequenced in a study of molecular identifiers for immune sequencing clone quantification. TCRdb used MiXCR to reprocess the PCR reads, holding one entry per CDR3 protein. The data hold under 15,000 distinct CDR3 sequences, with more than 15% observed a single time. Sequenced: naive CD8+ T cells from blood, with Jurkat cell RNA spiked in. These receptors originate from a human donor in good health. Some libraries in this study had Jurkat cell RNA spiked in. Both conserved end residues are part of each CDR3. D genes are given only for firm matches. Clone size is stated in some rows and not others, as once, few, many or a class when expanded.

j_call | d_call | v_call | clone_size | cdr3_aa
TRBJ1-5 | - | TRBV13 | medium-sized | CASSLGRSNQPQHF
TRBJ2-5 | TRBD2 | TRBV27 | many | CASQGSSGSETQYF
TRBJ2-7 | - | TRBV27 | many | CASSHTMTGPEQYF
TRBJ2-7 | - | TRBV20-1 | medium-sized | CSAREGTKPYEQYF
TRBJ2-7 | TRBD2 | TRBV6-6 | medium-sized | CASSLAGQLSYEQYF
TRBJ2-5 | TRBD2 | TRBV29-1 | medium-sized | CSVEVSGGLQETQYF
TRBJ1-5 | - | TRBV19 | many | CASSDSYQPQHF
TRBJ2-5 | - | TRBV7-9 | medium-sized | CASSLQIPQETQYF
TRBJ2-7 | - | TRBV27 | few | CASSSYPSYEQYF
TRBJ2-7 | TRBD2 | TRBV2 | many | CASSISGDMYEQYF
TRBJ1-5 | TRBD1 | TRBV28 | many | CASSLIGTGENQPQHF
TRBJ2-7 | - | TRBV10-3 | medium-sized | CAISESRFHEQYF
TRBJ2-7 | TRBD1 | TRBV9 | - | CTSSGPDRGSYEQYF
TRBJ2-7 | - | TRBV20-1 | medium-sized | CSARDAGTSYEQYF
TRBJ1-4 | TRBD1 | TRBV11-3 | many | CASSIPSGTANEKLFF
TRBJ2-5 | - | TRBV6-2/TRBV6-3 | many | CASSYSTWPLETQYF
TRBJ2-1 | TRBD2 | TRBV24-1 | many | CATSDVAGTSGANNEQFF
TRBJ2-7 | TRBD1 | TRBV28 | many | CASRSDRASSYEQYF
TRBJ1-5 | - | TRBV27 | many | CASSRKGHGQPQHF
TRBJ1-1 | - | TRBV30 | many | CAWRFRTADEAFF
TRBJ2-7 | - | TRBV12-5 | many | CASGFQPSPEYFYEQYF
TRBJ2-7 | - | TRBV7-2 | many | CASTYRVDEQYF
TRBJ2-5 | TRBD2 | TRBV23-1 | - | CASSQSGGLAKETQYF